Many counts were recorded for the clone carrying this TCR beta chain. The antigen is unknown. This CDR3 is 15 amino acids long. V lost 4 bases and J 0 bases, leaving 10 bases between the germline ends. Per germline, CDR1 LGHDT and CDR2 YNNKEL (reference sequence). TCRdb re-called the RT-PCR reads through MiXCR, storing one row per CDR3 protein. The repertoire holds around 300,000 distinct CDR3 sequences, approximately 20% seen once, with 10% in the top ten. These data are taken from a study of response to subunit inactivated influenza vaccine. Whole-study findings and limits: Seasonal influenza vaccination, on each occasion, was suggested by the authors to recruit few new T cells.

This receptor was obtained from a man aged 50 to 69 who received an inactivated influenza vaccine. Sample: PBMCs from blood, taken about 20 months after vaccination. V and J are TRBV3-1 and TRBJ1-3; D is perhaps TRBD1 (6 bases). CDR3 DNA: TGTGCCAGCAGCCGGTGGACAGCCTCTGGAAACACCATATATTTT. This gives the protein CASSRWTASGNTIYF.